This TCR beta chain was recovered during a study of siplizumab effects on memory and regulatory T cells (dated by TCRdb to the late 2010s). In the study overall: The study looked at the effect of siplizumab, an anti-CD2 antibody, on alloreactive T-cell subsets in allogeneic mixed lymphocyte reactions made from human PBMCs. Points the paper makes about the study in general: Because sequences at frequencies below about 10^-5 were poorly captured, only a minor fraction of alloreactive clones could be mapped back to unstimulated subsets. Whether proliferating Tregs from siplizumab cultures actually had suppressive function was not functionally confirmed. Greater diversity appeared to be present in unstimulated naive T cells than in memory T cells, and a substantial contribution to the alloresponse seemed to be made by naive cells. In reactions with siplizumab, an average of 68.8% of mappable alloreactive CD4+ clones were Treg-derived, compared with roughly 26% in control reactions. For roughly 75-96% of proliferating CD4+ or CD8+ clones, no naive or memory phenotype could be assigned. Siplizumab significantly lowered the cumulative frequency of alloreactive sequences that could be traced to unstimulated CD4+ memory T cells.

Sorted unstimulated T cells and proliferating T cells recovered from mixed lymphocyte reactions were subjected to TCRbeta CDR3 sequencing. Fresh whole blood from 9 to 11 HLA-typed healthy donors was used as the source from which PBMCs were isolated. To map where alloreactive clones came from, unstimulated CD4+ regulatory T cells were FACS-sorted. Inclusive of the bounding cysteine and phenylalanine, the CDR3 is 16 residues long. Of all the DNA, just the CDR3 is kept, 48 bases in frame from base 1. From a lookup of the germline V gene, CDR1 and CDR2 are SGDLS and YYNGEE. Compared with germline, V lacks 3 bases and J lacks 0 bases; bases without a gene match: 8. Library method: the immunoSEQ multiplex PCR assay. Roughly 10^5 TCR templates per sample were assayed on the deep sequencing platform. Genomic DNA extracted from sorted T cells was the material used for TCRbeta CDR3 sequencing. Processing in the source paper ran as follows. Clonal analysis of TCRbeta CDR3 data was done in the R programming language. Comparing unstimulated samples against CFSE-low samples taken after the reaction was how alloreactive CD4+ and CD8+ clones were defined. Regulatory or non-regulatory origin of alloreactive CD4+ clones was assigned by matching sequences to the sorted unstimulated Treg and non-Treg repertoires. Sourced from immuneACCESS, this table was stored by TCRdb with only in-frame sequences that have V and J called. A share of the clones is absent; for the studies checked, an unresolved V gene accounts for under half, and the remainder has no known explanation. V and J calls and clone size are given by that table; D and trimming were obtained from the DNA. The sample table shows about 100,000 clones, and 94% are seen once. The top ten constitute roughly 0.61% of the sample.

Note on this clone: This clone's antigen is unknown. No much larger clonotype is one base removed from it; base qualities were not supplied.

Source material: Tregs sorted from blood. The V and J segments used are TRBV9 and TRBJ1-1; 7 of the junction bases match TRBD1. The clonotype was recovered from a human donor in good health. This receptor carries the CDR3 CASSARDSSMNTEAFF. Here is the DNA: TGTGCCAGCAGCGCCCGGGACAGCAGCATGAACACTGAAGCTTTCTTT.